Presented here are 13 T cell receptor beta chains from one specimen sequenced in a study of cytomegalovirus exposure and HLA in healthy donors. PCR employed 60 Vbeta and 13 Jbeta primers. Sequencing used immunoSEQ multiplex PCR; TCRdb keeps in-frame clones, though not all of them. The sample includes roughly 160,000 clones, around four fifths of them seen just once. The material sequenced was PBMCs. Receptors were obtained from a boy between 2 and 10 years old in good health and CMV-seronegative.

The chain joins TRBV6-6 to TRBJ1-5, with 8 bases matching TRBD1. Germline V gene data show CDR1 as MNHNY and CDR2 as SVGAGI (reference sequence). CDR3 length equals 15 residues. V lost 2 bases and J lost 2; bases outside the gene matches: 2. CDR3 amino acids: CASSYRGQGNQPQHF. CDR3 DNA sequence: TGTGCCAGCAGTTACCGGGGACAGGGCAATCAGCCCCAGCATTTT.

As for this clone: Sequence at one end of the junction differs from germline and may be a read error. The gene calls are TRBV5-6 and TRBJ2-1, with 13 bases aligning to TRBD2. The CDR3 consists of 15 residues. Germline CDR1 is SGHDT and CDR2 is YYEEEE. The CDR3 bases are TGTGCCAGCAGTTTGGGACTAGCGGGGAACAATGAGCAGTTCTTC. Translation gives CASSLGLAGNNEQFF.

This clone was recorded once. The chain uses TRBV9 and TRBJ2-2; 8 nucleotides line up with TRBD2. The CDR3 totals 16 residues. V lost 0 bases, J lost 2 bases, and 3 bases stayed unmatched. The V gene's germline CDR1 is SGDLS and CDR2 YYNGEE. The CDR3 DNA reads TGTGCCAGCAGCGTAGGTGCGGGAGGTAACACCGGGGAGCTGTTTTTT. It specifies CASSVGAGGNTGELFF.

This rearrangement joins TRBV6-6 to TRBJ1-6, with 8 bases matching TRBD1. The CDR3 totals 15 residues. Germline V CDR1 and CDR2: MNHNY, SVGAGI (reference sequence). V shed 6 bases, J shed 7 bases, and the junction held 8 bases outside the gene matches. CDR3 protein: CASSGPGQANSPLHF. CDR3 in DNA: TGTGCCAGCAGCGGCCCGGGACAGGCCAATTCACCCCTCCACTTT.

The V and J genes are TRBV28 and TRBJ2-1; the D is unclear. V lost 5 bases and J lost 8, with 7 bases in between. Per the germline V gene, CDR1 is MDHEN and CDR2 is SYDVKM. CDR3 length: 11 amino acids. The CDR3 nucleotides are TGTGCCAGCAGTCCCTCCGATGAGCAGTTCTTC. Residues: CASSPSDEQFF.

The rearrangement uses TRBV27 and TRBJ1-2; D unresolved. CDR1 and CDR2 (germline): MNHEY, SMNVEV (reference sequence). Deletions cut 4 bases from V and 4 bases from J, with 10 bases between. The length of the CDR3 is 13 residues. DNA of the CDR3: TGTGCCAGCAGTTCAGCCGGGTCCTATGGCTACACCTTC. Protein: CASSSAGSYGYTF.

This clone was detected a few times. V is TRBV6-5 and J is TRBJ1-2; weak D call: TRBD1 (5 bases). V lost 6 bases, J lost 4 bases, and 15 bases lay in between. This CDR3 has 14 amino acids. CDR1 and CDR2 (germline): MNHEY, SVGAGI. DNA of the CDR3: TGTGCCAGCAGGGGACTTGGGACCGTCTATGGCTACACCTTC. Translated, it gives CASRGLGTVYGYTF.

The chain uses TRBV5-4 and TRBJ1-2, with TRBD1 as a possible D gene (5 bases). The germline V gene encodes CDR1 SGHNT and CDR2 YYREEE (reference sequence). The CDR3 loop spans 13 amino acids. Trimming pared 2 bases from V and 4 bases from J, leaving 9 bases between. The CDR3: CASSFLGGYGYTF. Written as DNA, the CDR3 is TGTGCCAGCAGCTTTCTGGGGGGCTATGGCTACACCTTC.

This clone has only one observation. The chain is built from TRBV11-2 and TRBJ1-4; no clear D. Trimming removed 3 bases at V and 6 bases at J, with 8 bases between. This CDR3 comprises 13 residues. CDR1 and CDR2 from the germline V gene are SGHAT and FQNNGV. CDR3 protein: CASSLAADEKLFF. The CDR3 DNA reads TGTGCCAGCAGCTTGGCGGCCGATGAAAAACTGTTTTTT.

The chain recombines TRBV27 with TRBJ2-5; TRBD2 matches 8 bases. V trimming: 0 bases; J trimming: 1 base; junction bases outside the gene matches: 7. CDR1 is MNHEY, CDR2 SMNVEV, per germline (reference sequence). The CDR3 has 17 amino acids. The CDR3 nucleotides read TGTGCCAGCAGTTTATCCCGGGCTAGCGGGCGCCAAGAGACCCAGTACTTC. This sequence encodes CASSLSRASGRQETQYF.

This clone was counted between two and nine times. The J gene is TRBJ2-5, the V gene TRBV27; D is possibly TRBD2 (6 bases). The CDR3 consists of 13 residues. Trimming left V 3 bases short and J 5 bases short, with 10 bases between. CDR1 MNHEY and CDR2 SMNVEV come from the germline V gene (reference sequence). Here the CDR3 DNA reads TGTGCCAGCAGTTTTCGGGGGAGGGAGACCCAGTACTTC. It codes for CASSFRGRETQYF.

This clone was picked up a small number of times. The chain couples TRBV12-5 to TRBJ2-5; a possible D gene is TRBD2 (5 bases). V was shortened by 0 bases and J by 1 base, with 15 bases between the two germline ends. Per germline, CDR1 LGHNT and CDR2 FRNRAP. The CDR3 length is 17 residues. DNA of the CDR3: TGTGCTAGTGGTTTGGTACTAGGCACCGACCCCCAAGAGACCCAGTACTTC. Encoded protein: CASGLVLGTDPQETQYF.

The V gene is TRBV5-1, the J gene TRBJ2-1; TRBD2 is a possible D gene (6 bases). This CDR3 is built from 16 residues. V lost 0 bases and J 5 bases, leaving 15 bases between the germline ends. CDR1 and CDR2 (germline): SGHRS, YFSETQ. In nucleotides, the CDR3 is TGCGCCAGCAGCTTGGCCGGGAGTAGCGCTCACAATGAGCAGTTCTTC. Its protein is CASSLAGSSAHNEQFF.